One sample yielded the 32 T cell receptor beta chains listed below, sequenced in a study of shared clonotypes between healthy human individuals. Clones were read by immunoSEQ multiplex PCR, and TCRdb kept only the in-frame ones, dropping some. The sample contains under 750,000 clones, 72% of which appear only once. Sequencing was carried out using memory CD4+ T cells sorted from blood. Documented subset: CD45RA-negative fraction. These receptors were obtained from a woman aged 30 to 39 in good health.

The chain employs TRBV4-1 and TRBJ2-2; no clear D gene. The germline V gene has CDR1 MGHRA and CDR2 YSYEKL. The CDR3 sequence is 17 residues long. V shed 4 bases and J shed 0 bases, with 15 bases lying between them. CDR3 amino acids: CASSPPGSETNTGELFF. For the CDR3, the DNA is TGCGCCAGCAGCCCTCCGGGCTCGGAGACGAACACCGGGGAGCTGTTTTTT.

The chain employs TRBV19 and TRBJ2-2, with 11 positions matching TRBD2. The V gene end was trimmed by 4 bases and the J gene end by 7 bases; junction bases not matched to a gene: 8. The V gene's germline CDR1 is LNHDA and CDR2 SQIVND (reference sequence). CDR3 length: 16 amino acids. The CDR3 protein is CASSKTSGIRRGELFF. CDR3 DNA: TGTGCCAGTAGTAAGACTAGCGGGATCCGCCGCGGGGAGCTGTTTTTT.

CDR3 DNA sequence: TGTGCCAGCAGCACAGGGGGGTACGAGCAGTACTTC. Translation: CASSTGGYEQYF. V is TRBV6-1 and J is TRBJ2-7; 8 bases are shared with TRBD1. The CDR3 extends over 12 amino acids. With 6 bases clipped from V and 4 bases from J, the junction kept 2 bases outside the gene matches. Germline CDR1 is MNHNS and CDR2 is SASEGT.

In its sample, this clone was seen once. V gene TRBV29-1 combines with J gene TRBJ1-1, with unresolved D. The germline V gene has CDR1 SQVTM and CDR2 ANQGSEA. Deletions cut 8 bases from V and 4 bases from J, with 14 bases between. CDR3 length equals 12 residues. The CDR3 sequence: CSPSGAGTEAFF. In DNA, the CDR3 is TGCAGCCCCTCGGGTGCTGGCACTGAAGCTTTCTTT. The variable domain in full, completed from reference TRBV29-1 and TRBJ1-1, reads SAVISQKPSRDICQRGTSLTIQCQVDSQVTMMFWYRQQPGQSLTLIATANQGSEATYESGFVIDKFPISRPNLTFSTLTVSNMSPEDSSIYLCSPSGAGTEAFFGQGTRLTVV.

V usage is TRBV14 and J usage is TRBJ2-2, with D possibly being TRBD2 (5 bases). Germline V gene data show CDR1 as SGHDN and CDR2 as FVKESK. CDR3 size: 15 residues. The germline V and J ends were trimmed by 2 bases and 0 bases, with 7 bases remaining between them. The CDR3 DNA follows: TGTGCCAGCAGCCAACAGCGGACGAACACCGGGGAGCTGTTTTTT. This gives the protein CASSQQRTNTGELFF.

Only a few counts were recorded for this clone. The chain links TRBV14 to TRBJ1-5, with TRBD1 matching over 8 bases. V gave up 6 bases and J gave up 5 bases; unmatched junction bases: 6. Germline V lookup: CDR1 SGHDN, CDR2 FVKESK. CDR3 length: 14 amino acids. For the CDR3, the DNA is TGTGCCAGCAGTCCGGACAGGGAGGATCAGCCCCAGCATTTT. Its protein is CASSPDREDQPQHF.

This clone was found a few times. This chain links TRBV6-1 with TRBJ1-5; D ambiguous. Germline V gives CDR1 MNHNS, CDR2 SASEGT. The CDR3 has 17 amino acids. Trimming removed 2 bases from V and 2 bases from J, with 16 bases in between. The CDR3 bases are TGTGCCAGCAGTGAACTGAAGGGCTCGACCCGCAATCAGCCCCAGCATTTT. It yields the protein CASSELKGSTRNQPQHF.

The chain employs TRBV6-5 and TRBJ2-1; D is possibly TRBD1 (5 bases). V shed 5 bases and J shed 7 bases, with 15 bases lying between them. The CDR3 spans 14 residues. The germline gives CDR1 MNHEY, CDR2 SVGAGI. This CDR3 reads CASSLQRTSNEQFF. In nucleotides, the CDR3 is TGTGCCAGCAGTCTACAAAGGACATCTAATGAGCAGTTCTTC.

The chain uses TRBV28 and TRBJ1-5; 7 nucleotides agree with TRBD1. Germline CDR1 and CDR2: MDHEN and SYDVKM. This CDR3 spans 16 amino acids. The V and J ends lost 3 bases and 0 bases, in that order; junction bases with no gene match: 5. CDR3 sequence: CASSFGDSYSNQPQHF. Here the CDR3 DNA reads TGTGCCAGCAGTTTTGGGGACAGTTATAGCAATCAGCCCCAGCATTTT.

This clone was seen a handful of times. The V and J genes are TRBV5-1 and TRBJ2-5, with 8 bases aligning to TRBD2. The CDR3 runs 17 residues. V lost 0 bases and J lost 0; bases outside the gene matches: 7. CDR1 is SGHRS, CDR2 YFSETQ, per germline. CDR3 nucleotide sequence: TGCGCCAGCAGCTTGGGCGTCAGCGGGGGCAACCAAGAGACCCAGTACTTC. Its translation is CASSLGVSGGNQETQYF.

The rearrangement links TRBV28 to TRBJ2-3; 13 bases map to TRBD2. Germline-derived CDR1 and CDR2 are MDHEN and SYDVKM. CDR3 length equals 17 residues. The J segment lost 0 bases and the V segment lost 7 bases, leaving 7 bases of the junction unmatched. The CDR3 nucleotides read TGTGCCAGCATGACCGGGACTAGCGGGACTAGCACAGATACGCAGTATTTT. It codes for CASMTGTSGTSTDTQYF.

A remark on this clone: The same CDR3 can be traced to other DNA sequences in this sample. The CDR3 here is CASSPGTGAYNEQFF. DNA of the CDR3: TGCGCCAGCAGCCCCGGGACAGGGGCCTACAATGAGCAGTTCTTC. The chain uses TRBV5-1 and TRBJ2-1; 10 positions agree with TRBD1. In germline, CDR1 is SGHRS, CDR2 YFSETQ. The CDR3 runs 15 residues. The ends lost 4 bases at V and 2 bases at J; junction bases unmatched: 3.

This sequence joins TRBV4-1 and TRBJ2-7; 10 bases agree with TRBD1. This CDR3 spans 15 amino acids. Per germline, CDR1 MGHRA and CDR2 YSYEKL. V lost 1 base and J lost 6; bases outside the gene matches: 6. This chain's CDR3 is CASSQGQGAYVEQYF. The CDR3 DNA reads TGCGCCAGCAGCCAAGGACAGGGGGCTTACGTCGAGCAGTACTTC.

The rearrangement joins TRBV7-9 to TRBJ2-7; D is unresolved. Germline CDR1 SEHNR, CDR2 FQNEAQ (reference sequence). This CDR3 region has 14 residues. Trimming took off 2 bases at V and 3 bases at J, with 11 bases between the two ends. The CDR3 DNA reads TGTGCCAGCAGCTTATCGCAGACTTACTACGAGCAGTACTTC. It yields the protein CASSLSQTYYEQYF.

This clone was seen a few times. The chain uses TRBV30 and TRBJ2-3; possibly TRBD1 for D (6 bases). Between the trimmed V and J ends, which lost 2 bases and 6 bases, there was a span of 9 bases. The germline CDR1 and CDR2 sequences are GTSNPN and SVGIG (reference sequence). The CDR3 sequence is 12 residues long. The CDR3 DNA sequence: TGTGCCTGGAGTTCACAGGGCGATACGCAGTATTTT. Translating gives CAWSSQGDTQYF.

The chain combines TRBV6-5 with TRBJ2-1; the match to TRBD2 covers 8 bases. Unmatched junction bases numbered 9, after V lost 0 bases and J lost 8 bases. The V gene's germline CDR1 is MNHEY and CDR2 SVGAGI. This CDR3 is built from 16 residues. CDR3 nucleotide sequence: TGTGCCAGCAGTTACTCGAAAGGGACTAGTACGGATGAGCAGTTCTTC. Translation gives CASSYSKGTSTDEQFF.

This clone was observed once. The chain joins TRBV30 to TRBJ1-2, with TRBD1 matching over 8 bases. CDR1 is GTSNPN, CDR2 SVGIG, per germline (reference sequence). Trimming took 1 base from V and 4 from J; bases not matched to a gene: 5. The CDR3 loop spans 14 amino acids. The CDR3 region is CAWSEDRGVYGYTF. The DNA for the CDR3 is TGTGCCTGGAGTGAAGACAGGGGAGTCTATGGCTACACCTTC.

This clone has a count of ten or more. The rearrangement links TRBV18 to TRBJ2-3; D gene ambiguous. Trimming pared 6 bases from V and 3 bases from J, leaving 7 bases between. CDR1 and CDR2 from the germline V gene are KGHSH and LQKENI. CDR3 size: 12 residues. CDR3 residues: CASSLVTDTQYF. CDR3 in DNA: TGTGCCAGCTCGCTAGTAACAGATACGCAGTATTTT.

The chain links TRBV28 to TRBJ1-2; D gene unclear. Germline-derived CDR1 and CDR2 are MDHEN and SYDVKM. The CDR3 contains 14 residues. Trimming removed 7 bases from V and 4 bases from J, with 16 bases in between. This CDR3 is CASKAKVDLYGYTF. Here the CDR3 DNA reads TGTGCCAGCAAGGCGAAGGTCGACCTCTATGGCTACACCTTC.

This clone showed up just a few times. V and J are TRBV28 and TRBJ1-5; no reliable D call. This CDR3 is 17 amino acids long. V was shortened by 1 base and J by 2 bases, with 15 bases between the two germline ends. CDR1 and CDR2 from the germline V gene are MDHEN and SYDVKM. DNA of the CDR3: TGTGCCAGCAGTTTATTTAGTGAGAGCAGAGGCAATCAGCCCCAGCATTTT. Translating gives CASSLFSESRGNQPQHF.

There are a few counts of this clone. Other DNA sequences of this sample code for an identical CDR3. The CDR3: CASSQGQPYTEAFF. CDR3 nucleotide sequence: TGCGCCAGCAGCCAGGGACAGCCCTACACTGAAGCTTTCTTT. The chain employs TRBV5-1 and TRBJ1-1; 7 positions agree with TRBD1. Germline V gene sequence: CDR1 SGHRS, CDR2 YFSETQ. The J segment lost 3 bases and the V segment lost 4 bases, leaving 6 bases of the junction unmatched. CDR3 length: 14 amino acids.

The genes are TRBV19 and TRBJ1-2, with 7 bases that match TRBD1. The CDR3 totals 15 residues. Germline values: CDR1 LNHDA, CDR2 SQIVND (reference sequence). V lost 3 bases, J lost 4 bases, and 8 bases stayed unmatched. The DNA of the CDR3 is TGTGCCAGTAGTATCGGGGGACAGCTTCCCTATGGCTACACCTTC. It specifies CASSIGGQLPYGYTF.

This sequence joins TRBV5-1 and TRBJ2-2; the match to TRBD2 covers 11 bases. J gave up 1 base and V 4 bases, and 3 bases lay outside the gene matches. The CDR3 is 16 residues long. Germline assignment: CDR1 SGHRS and CDR2 YFSETQ. The CDR3 loop is CASSTSGSQNTGELFF. The CDR3 region has the DNA TGCGCCAGCAGCACTAGCGGGAGCCAGAACACCGGGGAGCTGTTTTTT.

There are a few counts of this clone. The gene calls are TRBV28 and TRBJ2-1, with 10 nucleotides matching TRBD2. The CDR3 is made up of 15 amino acids. V lost 6 bases to trimming and J lost 3 bases; unmatched junction nucleotides: 5. CDR1 is MDHEN and CDR2 is SYDVKM in the germline V gene. As DNA, the CDR3 is TGTGCCAGCAGATGGACTAGCGGAGTCTACAATGAGCAGTTCTTC. It translates to CASRWTSGVYNEQFF.

This clone was recorded only once. The chain is built from TRBV10-2 and TRBJ2-2; 13 bases fit TRBD2. The CDR3 has 13 amino acids. Germline V CDR1 and CDR2: WSHSY, SAAADI. J lost 8 bases, V lost 10 bases, and 4 bases had no gene match. CDR3 loop: CAIRTSGSGELFF. The CDR3 bases are TGCGCCATCAGGACTAGCGGGAGTGGGGAGCTGTTTTTT.

On this clone itself: The sample holds other DNA sequences that translate to the same CDR3. The chain links TRBV29-1 to TRBJ1-5; unclear D gene. In germline, CDR1 is SQVTM, CDR2 ANQGSEA. V was shortened by 6 bases and J by 0 bases, with 6 bases between the two germline ends. The CDR3 extends over 12 amino acids. In DNA form, the CDR3 reads TGCAGCGTCCGAGATAGCAATCAGCCCCAGCATTTT. This sequence encodes CSVRDSNQPQHF.

This clone appeared a few times. V is TRBV7-6 and J is TRBJ2-3; D is possibly TRBD1 (6 bases). This CDR3 spans 15 amino acids. V was clipped by 2 bases and J by 0 bases, with 9 bases between them. Germline V gene sequence: CDR1 SGHVS, CDR2 FNYEAQ. As DNA, the CDR3 is TGTGCCAGCAGCTTAAACAGGGCTAGCACAGATACGCAGTATTTT. It is translated as CASSLNRASTDTQYF.

V and J are TRBV2 and TRBJ2-3; TRBD2 matches at 8 bases. V lost 8 bases to trimming and J lost 0 bases; unmatched junction nucleotides: 16. Germline V CDR1 and CDR2: SNHLY, FYNNEI. The CDR3 loop spans 18 amino acids. The CDR3: CASRSGVVLGTSTDTQYF. The DNA of the CDR3 is TGTGCCAGCCGTAGCGGGGTGGTACTCGGTACTAGCACAGATACGCAGTATTTT.

V usage is TRBV6-5 and J usage is TRBJ2-5, with TRBD2 matching 8 bases. The germline V gene encodes CDR1 MNHEY and CDR2 SVGAGI. CDR3 length: 15 amino acids. Losses at the gene ends were 1 base for V and 2 bases for J; bases not matched to a gene: 3. The DNA for the CDR3 is TGTGCCAGCAGTTACTTCTTAGCGGGACAAGAGACCCAGTACTTC. Translating gives CASSYFLAGQETQYF.

This clone has a handful of counts. The chain joins TRBV9 to TRBJ2-7; D perhaps matches TRBD1 (6 bases). The CDR3 sequence is 15 residues long. With 3 bases removed from V and 1 base from J, the gap between germline ends came to 14 bases. The germline V gene encodes CDR1 SGDLS and CDR2 YYNGEE. CDR3 DNA sequence: TGTGCCAGCAGCGCCTCGAGGGGGATGTCCTACGAGCAGTACTTC. This translates into CASSASRGMSYEQYF.

About this clone itself: This same CDR3 is encoded by further DNA sequences in the sample. The rearrangement links TRBV5-1 to TRBJ1-1, with TRBD1 matching over 8 bases. V shed 2 bases, J shed 4 bases, and the junction held 4 bases outside the gene matches. This CDR3 spans 14 amino acids. Germline CDR1 SGHRS, CDR2 YFSETQ. CDR3 residues: CASSLAGGGTEAFF. The CDR3, as DNA: TGCGCCAGCAGCTTAGCAGGGGGCGGCACTGAAGCTTTCTTT.

This rearrangement joins TRBV4-2 to TRBJ2-7, with 11 nucleotides matching TRBD2. Per germline, CDR1 LGHNA and CDR2 YNFKEQ. Unmatched junction bases numbered 6, after V lost 0 bases and J lost 2 bases. The CDR3 consists of 17 residues. The CDR3 protein is CASSQDAGTSGAYEQYF. The CDR3 nucleotides read TGTGCCAGCAGCCAAGACGCGGGGACTAGCGGAGCCTACGAGCAGTACTTC.